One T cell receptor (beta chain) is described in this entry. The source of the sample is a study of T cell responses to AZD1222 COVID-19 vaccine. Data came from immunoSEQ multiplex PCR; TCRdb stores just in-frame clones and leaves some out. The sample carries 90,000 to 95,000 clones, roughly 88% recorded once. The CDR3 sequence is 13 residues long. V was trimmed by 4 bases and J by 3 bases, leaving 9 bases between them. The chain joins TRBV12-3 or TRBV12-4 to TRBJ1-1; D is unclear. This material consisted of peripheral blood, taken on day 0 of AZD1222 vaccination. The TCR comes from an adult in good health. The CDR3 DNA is TGTGCCAGCAGTTCGTTGCGGTACACTGAAGCTTTCTTT. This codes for CASSSLRYTEAFF.